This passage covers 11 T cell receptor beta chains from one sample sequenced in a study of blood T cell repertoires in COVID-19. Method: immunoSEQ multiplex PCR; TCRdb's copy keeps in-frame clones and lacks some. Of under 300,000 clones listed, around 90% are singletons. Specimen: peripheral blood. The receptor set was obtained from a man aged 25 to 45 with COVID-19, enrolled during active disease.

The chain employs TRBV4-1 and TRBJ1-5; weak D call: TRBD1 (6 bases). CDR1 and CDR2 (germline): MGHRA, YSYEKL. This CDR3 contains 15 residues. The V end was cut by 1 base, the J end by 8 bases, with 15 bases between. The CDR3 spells CASSQAYRATEPQHF. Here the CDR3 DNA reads TGCGCCAGCAGCCAAGCTTACAGGGCCACGGAGCCCCAGCATTTT.

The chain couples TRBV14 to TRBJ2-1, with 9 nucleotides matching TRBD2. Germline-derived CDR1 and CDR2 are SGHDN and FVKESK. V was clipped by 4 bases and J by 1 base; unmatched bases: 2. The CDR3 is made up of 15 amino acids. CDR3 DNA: TGTGCCAGCAGCCCCCTAGCGGGATCCTACAATGAGCAGTTCTTC. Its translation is CASSPLAGSYNEQFF.

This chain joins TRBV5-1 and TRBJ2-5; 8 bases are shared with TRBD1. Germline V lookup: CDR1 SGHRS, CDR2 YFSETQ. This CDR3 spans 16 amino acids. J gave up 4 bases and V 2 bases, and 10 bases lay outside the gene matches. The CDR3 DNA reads TGCGCCAGCAGCTTCCTAAGGCAGGGGGCGGGAGAGACCCAGTACTTC. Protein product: CASSFLRQGAGETQYF.

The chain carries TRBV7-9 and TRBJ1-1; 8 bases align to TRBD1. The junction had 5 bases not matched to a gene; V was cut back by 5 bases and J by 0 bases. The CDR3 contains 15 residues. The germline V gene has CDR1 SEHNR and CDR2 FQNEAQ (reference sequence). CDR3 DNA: TGTGCCAGCAGCACCTACAGGGGGTTGAACACTGAAGCTTTCTTT. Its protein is CASSTYRGLNTEAFF. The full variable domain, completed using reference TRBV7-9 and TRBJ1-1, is DTGVSQNPRHKITKRGQNVTFRCDPISEHNRLYWYRQTLGQGPEFLTYFQNEAQLEKSRLLSDRFSAERPKGSFSTLEIQRTEQGDSAMYLCASSTYRGLNTEAFFGQGTRLTVV.

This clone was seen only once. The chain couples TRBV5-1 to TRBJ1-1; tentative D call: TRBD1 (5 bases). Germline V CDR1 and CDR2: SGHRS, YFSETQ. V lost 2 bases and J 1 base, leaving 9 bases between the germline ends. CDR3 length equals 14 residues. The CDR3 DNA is TGCGCCAGCAGCTTACAGGTAGAGAACACTGAAGCTTTCTTT. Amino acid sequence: CASSLQVENTEAFF.

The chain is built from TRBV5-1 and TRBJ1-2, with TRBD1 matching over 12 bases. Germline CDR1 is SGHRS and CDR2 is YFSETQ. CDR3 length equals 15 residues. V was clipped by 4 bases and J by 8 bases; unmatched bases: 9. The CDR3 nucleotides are TGCGCCAGCAGCCCCGGGGGACAGGGGGCGCCCGGCTACACCTTC. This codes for CASSPGGQGAPGYTF.

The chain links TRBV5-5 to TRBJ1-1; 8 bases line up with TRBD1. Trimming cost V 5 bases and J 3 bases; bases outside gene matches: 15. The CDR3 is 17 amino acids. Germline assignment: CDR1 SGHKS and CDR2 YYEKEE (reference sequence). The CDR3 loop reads CASSRILRTGWDTEAFF. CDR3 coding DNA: TGTGCCAGCAGTCGGATCCTCAGGACAGGGTGGGACACTGAAGCTTTCTTT.

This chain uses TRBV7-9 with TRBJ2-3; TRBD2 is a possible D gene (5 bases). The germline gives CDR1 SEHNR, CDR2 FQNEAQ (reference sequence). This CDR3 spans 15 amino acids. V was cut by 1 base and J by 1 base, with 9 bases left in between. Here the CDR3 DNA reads TGTGCCAGCAGCTTAGGGAGGTCTGGCACAGATACGCAGTATTTT. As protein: CASSLGRSGTDTQYF.

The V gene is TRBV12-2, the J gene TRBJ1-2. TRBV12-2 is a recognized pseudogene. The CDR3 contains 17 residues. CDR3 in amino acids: CASRYYSSSGDHYGYTF. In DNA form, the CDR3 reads TGTGCAAGTCGCTACTATTCATCCTCGGGGGACCACTATGGCTACACCTTC.

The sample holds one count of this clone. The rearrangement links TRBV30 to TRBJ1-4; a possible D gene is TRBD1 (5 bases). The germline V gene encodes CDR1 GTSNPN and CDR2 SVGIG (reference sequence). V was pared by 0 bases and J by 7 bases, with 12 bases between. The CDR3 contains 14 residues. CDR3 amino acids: CAWSVPPGFEKLFF. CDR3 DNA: TGTGCCTGGAGTGTACCGCCAGGGTTTGAAAAACTGTTTTTT.

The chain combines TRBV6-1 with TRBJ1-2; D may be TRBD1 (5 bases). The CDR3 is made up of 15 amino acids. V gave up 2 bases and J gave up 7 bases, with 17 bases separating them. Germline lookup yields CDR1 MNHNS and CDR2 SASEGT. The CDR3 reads CASSEYQGRDFGYTF. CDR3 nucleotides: TGTGCCAGCAGTGAATATCAGGGCAGGGATTTTGGCTACACCTTC.